The present T cell receptor beta chain was sequenced within a study of T cell responses to AZD1222 COVID-19 vaccine. Study-level points and caveats: Unmutated variant regions are reportedly targeted by nearly half of spike-specific TCRs.

Assay used: immunoSEQ multiplex PCR; TCRdb lists only in-frame clones, some missing. The sample records about 170,000 clones, roughly nine tenths being singletons. Germline V gene sequence: CDR1 SNHLY, CDR2 FYNNEI. The CDR3 is 16 residues long. V lost 2 bases and J lost 0, with 10 bases in between. In the case of this clone: Antigen: not known.

The chain couples TRBV2 to TRBJ2-2; D possibly corresponds to TRBD1 (5 bases). Sequencing was performed on peripheral blood, taken 28 days after the second AZD1222 dose. This receptor was identified in an adult who received the AZD1222 COVID-19 vaccine. The CDR3 is CASSELGLANTGELFF. The CDR3 DNA is TGTGCCAGCAGTGAATTGGGGCTAGCGAACACCGGGGAGCTGTTTTTT.